This T cell receptor beta chain is from a study of regulatory T cells in long-lasting Graves disease (TCRdb year 2021). Notes on the research overall: In the newly diagnosed Graves' disease group, patients had been taking antithyroid drugs for less than 3 months. Peripheral blood TCR sequencing and RNA sequencing compared persistent Graves' disease patients with newly diagnosed Graves' disease patients. The study was conducted in China and was registered as a clinical trial. A total of approximately 35 samples were covered by TCR sequencing, comprising approximately 13 persistent and 20 or so newly diagnosed Graves' disease patients. The paper's findings and limits, for the study overall: Sequencing and analysis were restricted to the TCR beta chain. More public clonotypes were shared among persistent patients (around 2,600) than among newly diagnosed patients (more than 900). Lower TCR Shannon entropy and fewer highly expanded clones were observed in persistent Graves' disease patients than in newly diagnosed patients, which suggested clonal expansion. Because the primary lesion, thyroid tissue, could not be accessed, the study looked at peripheral blood alone. The small sample size was acknowledged by the authors as a limitation that may reduce accuracy. Persistent disease showed preferential use of TRBV28, TRBJ1-2 and TRBJ2-5, whereas newly diagnosed disease favored TRBV20-1 and TRBJ2-1.

Read against the paper, the sample's time point label means: newly diagnosed GD, antithyroid drugs for less than 3 months. RNA was extracted from PBMCs in TRIzol for both TCR sequencing and RNA sequencing. The diagnosis of Graves' disease followed American Thyroid Association guidelines. The patients came from an endocrinology department in Xi'an, China. Each patient gave 7 to 9.5 milliliters of peripheral blood, collected in an EDTA anticoagulant tube. Ficoll Paque Plus density gradient separation was used to isolate PBMCs, and no further T cell sorting was done. An Agilent 2100 Bioanalyzer and agarose gel were used to check RNA quality, while a NanoDrop 2000 measured RNA concentration. Library preparation employed multiplex PCR. Data came from an Illumina HiSeq 4000. To build TCR beta libraries, CDR3 regions were amplified by Arm-PCR using iRepertoire HTBI primers. Gel purification was performed on PCR products prior to sequencing. The published analysis was carried out like this. Across samples, around 62 TRBV and 15 or so TRBJ segments were identified and used for gene usage analysis of CDR3 amino acid clonotypes. COPE and FqMerger were used to merge filtered high-quality paired reads into contigs. BLAST was used to align contigs to IMGT TRBV, TRBD and TRBJ reference genes, with CDR3 defined following IMGT. Any clonotype with a frequency above 0.1% was classified as a highly expanded clone. Shannon entropy served as the measure of repertoire diversity, while the Gini coefficient captured V-J evenness. A clonotype was considered public if more than one individual shared it. The public reads were quality trimmed at Q25 with fastp and then assembled into clones with MiXCR by TCRdb, keeping productive beta chains. Rows with a matching CDR3 protein are joined into one entry that keeps the most common DNA and genes. The V and J calls shown here were made by TCRdb, not taken from the authors' results. Within this sample are 400,000 to 650,000 distinct CDR3 sequences, with about 16% of them counted one time only. The ten biggest clones cover around 25% of the sample.

Counted from cysteine to phenylalanine, this CDR3 has 14 amino acids. The retained sequence is limited to the CDR3, 42 bases, with the frame set at the first base. V trim: 7 bases; J trim: 7 bases; unmatched bases: 7. Based on the germline V gene (reference sequence), the CDR1 and CDR2 sequences are LNHDA and SQIVND. This clonotype has only a few counts. The target of this receptor is not known. Base qualities are missing; no much larger clone stands one base away. Another study also made use of these data, one on T cells in Graves' hyperthyroidism and ophthalmopathy. From the second report: A patient counted as having stable Graves' hyperthyroidism if no progression to ophthalmopathy occurred over 18 months of follow-up. Hyperthyroidism patients were newly diagnosed, with disease duration under 2 months, and aged 18 to 65 years. Any patient with an uncontrolled infection, another autoimmune disease, pregnancy or lactation was excluded. Diagnoses were based on clinical symptoms, serum thyroxine and TRAb, thyroid ultrasound and orbital computed tomography. The TCR CDR3 was subjected to a first round of RT-PCR using the HTBI primer set and the Qiagen OneStep RT-PCR kit. Most expanded thyroid clonotypes (frequency above 0.001) were also found in blood, which suggests that blood repertoires may mirror thyroid immune responses. A 13 V-J signature model separated ophthalmopathy from stable hyperthyroidism, with about 88% sensitivity and 81.08% specificity in cross-validation and 80%/75% in testing. During validation, the model predicted progression to ophthalmopathy a median of about 6.5 months ahead of onset, with 60% to 71% sensitivity and about 75% specificity. A discovery cohort of about 95 patients, roughly 45 with Graves' ophthalmopathy and approximately 60 with stable Graves' hyperthyroidism, was used to find distinguishing TCR V-J signatures. Prospective prediction of ophthalmopathy was tested in an independent validation cohort consisting of fewer than 20 hyperthyroidism patients and 17 patients who later progressed to ophthalmopathy. The 85 to 100 discovery patients were randomly split 7:3 into training and test sets. In six Graves' hyperthyroidism patients, the study also compared T-cell repertoires from thyroid tissue with T-cell repertoires from blood. After sampling, hyperthyroidism patients received methimazole starting at 30 mg daily, and ophthalmopathy patients received high-dose intravenous methylprednisolone. The libraries were constructed in a second round of multiplex PCR and then size-selected and purified. Paired-end sequencing of the libraries was performed with 100 bp reads on an Illumina HiSeq2000. SOAPnuke was used to process the raw data, with reads discarded if the reads contained adapters or uncalled bases, had a mean Phred below 15, or lacked an exact constant-primer or identifier match. High-quality paired reads were merged with COPE v1.2.5, and unique nucleotide sequences were defined as clonotypes. MiTCR v1.1 was used to align the clonotypes against IMGT TRBV, TRBD and TRBJ reference segments. The analysis included only V-J combinations with a frequency above 0.0001, which together covered roughly 99% of the repertoires. A TCS score was defined as the ratio of F50 (clonal expansion) to E x V (chaos), with BLOSUM62-based TCRdist applied between CDR3 peptides within each V-J. Welch's t-statistics and random forest reduced around 520 V-J features to 13, which were used in a naive Bayes classifier (R e1071). Sample size was not statistically predetermined, and investigators were not blinded to group allocation. TCR Vbeta CDR3 sequencing of 135 peripheral blood samples (approximately 44 ophthalmopathy, roughly 72 hyperthyroidism and 17 progressor patients) is reported in the paper.

In this chain, TRBV19 is recombined with TRBJ2-1; the central 10 bases match TRBD2. The sequencing here drew on peripheral blood mononuclear cells (PBMCs), taken at new diagnosis, from a patient treated with antithyroid drugs. The sequence came from a woman aged 35 to 59 with Graves disease. Donor details come from another sample of the same person, matched by shared clones. The base sequence is TGTGCCAGTAACGCCCTAGCGGGGGCGAATGAGCAGTTCTTC. This gives the protein CASNALAGANEQFF.